The entry below describes one T cell receptor beta chain. As yet, its antigen is unknown. TCRdb's copy holds only in-frame clones and misses some; the assay was immunoSEQ multiplex PCR. The repertoire includes about 34,000 clones, nearly 95% of them detected once, and 4% to 5% sits in the top ten. The data are from a study of OX40 agonist ivuxolimab in advanced cancers. About the research overall: A mean age of approximately 58 years, range roughly 20 to 90, was recorded, and roughly 83% were male. Earlier anti-PD-1, anti-PD-L1 or anti-CTLA-4 therapy was permitted; roughly 40% had received some.

Study-level findings and limits: In the 0.1 to 3.0 mg/kg range, CD4+ and CD8+ blood T cells had expanded clonally by week 6.

The CDR3 is 13 amino acids. The V and J ends lost 2 bases and 7 bases respectively, with 9 bases between them. From germline, CDR1 is SGHTA and CDR2 FQGNSA. The V call is TRBV7-2, the J call TRBJ1-3; possible D gene TRBD1, 5 bases. The sequencing here drew on CD4+ or CD8+ T cells sorted from blood, taken in a trial of the OX40 agonist ivuxolimab. The receptor was isolated from an adult with an advanced solid tumor such as melanoma, head and neck, liver or kidney cancer. CDR3 loop: CASSLLGVNTIYF. DNA of the CDR3: TGTGCCAGCAGCTTACTGGGGGTGAACACCATATATTTT. Looking up the rest from reference TRBV7-2 and TRBJ1-3 gives the full variable domain: GAGVSQSPSNKVTEKGKDVELRCDPISGHTALYWYRQSLGQGLEFLIYFQGNSAPDKSGLPSDRFSAERTGGSVSTLTIQRTQQEDSAVYLCASSLLGVNTIYFGEGSWLTVV.